This is a list of T cell receptor beta chains from one sample in a study of T cell responses to AZD1222 COVID-19 vaccine. Sequencing was performed with immunoSEQ multiplex PCR; in TCRdb, only in-frame clones are kept and a portion is missing. In the table there are 90,000 to 150,000 clones, 75% to 95% of which are singletons. Sequencing used peripheral blood, obtained 28 days after the second dose of the MenACWY control vaccine. The receptors here all came from an adult who received the MenACWY meningococcal vaccine as a control. CDR3s include the opening cysteine and the closing phenylalanine or tryptophan. D genes are given only for firm matches. Size is omitted from some rows. Given values are once, few, many or a class for expanded clones.

j_gene	v_gene	abundance	d_gene	CDR3nt	CDR3aa
TRBJ1-1	TRBV18	NA	TRBD1	TGTGCCAGCTCACCCTTCCGGGGACAGGGGGTAGGGAACACTGAAGCTTTCTTT	CASSPFRGQGVGNTEAFF
TRBJ1-1	TRBV3-1/TRBV3-2	NA	NA	TGTGCCAGCAGCCAAGAACGTGGGGGTGGCACTGAAGCTTTCTTT	CASSQERGGGTEAFF
TRBJ1-6	TRBV20-1	NA	NA	TGCAGTGCTAGTATGGACGGGGTTAATTCACCCCTCCACTTT	CSASMDGVNSPLHF
TRBJ2-5	TRBV21-1	NA	NA	TGTGCCAGCAGCAAAGTGAAAAGCCTATCCCCCCAAGAGACCCAGTACTTC	CASSKVKSLSPQETQYF
TRBJ2-5	TRBV4-3	NA	NA	TGCGCCAGCAGCCGTCAGACAGGCCTGGGTCAAGAGACCCAGTACTTC	CASSRQTGLGQETQYF
TRBJ2-2	TRBV25-1	NA	TRBD2	TGTGCCAGCAGTGAATTGGACGGGGGGGCTGCCGGGGAGCTGTTTTTT	CASSELDGGAAGELFF
TRBJ1-1	TRBV6-2/TRBV6-3	NA	NA	TGTGCCAGCAGTTACGGGACACTGAACACTGAAGCTTTCTTT	CASSYGTLNTEAFF
TRBJ2-5	TRBV4-1	NA	TRBD2	TGCGCCAGCAGCCGGGGACTAGCGGAGAGGAATACAGAGACCCAGTACTTC	CASSRGLAERNTETQYF
TRBJ2-3	TRBV6-4	NA	TRBD1	TGTGCCAGCAGTTGGACAGGCGGCCTCGATACGCAGTATTTT	CASSWTGGLDTQYF
TRBJ2-2	TRBV27	NA	NA	TGTGCCAGCAGTTTATCGAGAGGCCACACCGGGGAGCTGTTTTTT	CASSLSRGHTGELFF
TRBJ1-5	TRBV6-5	NA	NA	TGTGCCAGCAACAGGGACTCTTATCAGCCCCAGCATTTT	CASNRDSYQPQHF
TRBJ2-5	TRBV6-4	NA	NA	TGTGCCAGCAGTGATGAGGCTAGCGAAAACCTTCGGGGGGAGACCCAGTACTTC	CASSDEASENLRGETQYF
TRBJ2-7	TRBV3-1/TRBV3-2	few	TRBD1	TGTGCCAGCAGCCTACAGGGGGATAGCTACGAGCAGTACTTC	CASSLQGDSYEQYF
TRBJ2-2	TRBV2	NA	TRBD2	TGTGCCAGCATCGGGAGCGGGAGCACTACCGGGGAGCTGTTTTTT	CASIGSGSTTGELFF
TRBJ1-2	TRBV2	NA	NA	TGTGCCAGCAGTATACAGTTGGGGGACTATGGCTACACCTTC	CASSIQLGDYGYTF
TRBJ2-6	TRBV3-1/TRBV3-2	NA	NA	TGTGCCAGCAGCCAATCACCGGGACGCCCTAGAATAGTCCTGACTTTC	CASSQSPGRPRIVLTF
TRBJ1-2	TRBV25-1	NA	NA	TGTGCCAGCAGTGAATACGGGGCAGGGAACTATGGCTACACCTTC	CASSEYGAGNYGYTF
TRBJ1-1	TRBV20-1	NA	NA	TGCAGTGCAGAACCTGAGACTGAAGCTTTCTTT	CSAEPETEAFF
TRBJ2-7	TRBV30	NA	NA	TGTGCCTGGAGGGTTCTGGGGGATTCCTACGAGCAGTACTTC	CAWRVLGDSYEQYF
TRBJ2-3	TRBV6-5	NA	TRBD1	TGTGCCAGCAGTTATTTGGGACAGCGCACAGATACGCAGTATTTT	CASSYLGQRTDTQYF
TRBJ2-1	TRBV15	once	TRBD1	TGTGCCACCAGCAGAGGCCAAGGACAGGCCAATGAGCAGTTCTTC	CATSRGQGQANEQFF
TRBJ2-5	TRBV7-8	NA	NA	TGTGCCAGCAGCTTTACAGAGACCCAGTACTTC	CASSFTETQYF
TRBJ1-5	TRBV6-5	NA	NA	TGTGCCAGCAGAGCTGGGACGAATAGCAATCAGCCCCAGCATTTT	CASRAGTNSNQPQHF
TRBJ1-5	TRBV13	NA	NA	TGTGCCAGCAGCTTAGGCTCGGGGGCCAGCAATCAGCCCCAGCATTTT	CASSLGSGASNQPQHF
TRBJ2-7	TRBV29-1	NA	NA	TGCAGCGTTGTGGGGCGGGCGAGCTCCTACGAGCAGTACTTC	CSVVGRASSYEQYF
TRBJ2-5	TRBV5-6	NA	TRBD2	TGTGCCAGCAGCTTGGACCCTCTAGCGGCCCAAGAGACCCAGTACTTC	CASSLDPLAAQETQYF
TRBJ2-2	TRBV24-1	few	TRBD2	TGTGCCACCAGTGAACACAGCGGGGACACCGGGGAGCTGTTTTTT	CATSEHSGDTGELFF
TRBJ2-3	TRBV3-1/TRBV3-2	NA	NA	TGTGCCAGCAGTGTATGGGGCCTGACAGATACGCAGTATTTT	CASSVWGLTDTQYF
TRBJ2-3	TRBV5-8	once	TRBD2	TGTGCCAGCAGCTTTGCCCTCTATCGGGGGGGCCCCGCAGATACGCAGTATTTT	CASSFALYRGGPADTQYF
TRBJ2-7	TRBV7-8	NA	NA	TGTGCCAGTGTGGGCGACGGGAGCCACTACGAGCAGTACTTC	CASVGDGSHYEQYF
TRBJ2-5	TRBV10-3	NA	NA	TGTGCCATCAGTGGTCATCCTTCTACCCCCCAAGAGACCCAGTACTTC	CAISGHPSTPQETQYF
TRBJ1-4	TRBV27	NA	TRBD1	TGTGCCAGCGCAAGACAGGGCACTAATGAAAAACTGTTTTTT	CASARQGTNEKLFF
TRBJ1-5	TRBV10-2	NA	NA	TGCGCCAGCAACCGGGACAACAATCAGCCCCAGCATTTT	CASNRDNNQPQHF
TRBJ2-7	TRBV18	NA	NA	TGTGCCAGCTCTCCGGGACCCCAGTGGAACGAGCAGTACTTC	CASSPGPQWNEQYF
TRBJ2-7	TRBV24-1	NA	NA	TGTGCCACCAGTGATTATGGCTCCTACGAGCAGTACTTC	CATSDYGSYEQYF
TRBJ1-5	TRBV28	once	NA	NA	CASSTRPFQYVGGQPQHF
TRBJ2-2	TRBV3-1/TRBV3-2	once	NA	TGTGCCAGCAGCCAAGGAGACAGGGAGGACACCGGGGAGCTGTTTTTT	CASSQGDREDTGELFF
TRBJ1-5	TRBV6-5	NA	NA	TGTGCCACCAAGCCCAGGGGATTGAACAATCAGCCCCAGCATTTT	CATKPRGLNNQPQHF
TRBJ1-6	TRBV7-9	NA	TRBD1	TGTGCCAGCAGCGAATCGACAGGGCCTATAGGTTCACCCCTCCACTTT	CASSESTGPIGSPLHF
TRBJ2-2	TRBV9	NA	TRBD1	TGTGCCAGCCAGACGGGACAGCCGACCGGGGAGCTGTTTTTT	CASQTGQPTGELFF
TRBJ1-2	TRBV28	NA	NA	TGTGCCAGCACCCCTCCCCAGGGCCTCTATGGCTACACCTTC	CASTPPQGLYGYTF
TRBJ1-5	TRBV21-1	NA	NA	TGTGCCAGCAGCCTAACGCGACAGGGCAGCAATCAGCCCCAGCATTTT	CASSLTRQGSNQPQHF
TRBJ1-4	TRBV24-1	NA	TRBD1	TGTGCCACCAGTGGCGGGACAGGGGGTGGCGAAAAACTGTTTTTT	CATSGGTGGGEKLFF
TRBJ2-7	TRBV6-4	NA	TRBD1	TGTGCCAGCGGGGCCCGGGCCCTCACAGGGGATTTCCCCCTCGAGCAGTACTTC	CASGARALTGDFPLEQYF
TRBJ1-1	TRBV19	NA	NA	TGTGCCAGTAGTATAGGGGGAACTAAGAACACTGAAGCTTTCTTT	CASSIGGTKNTEAFF
TRBJ2-3	TRBV4-1	NA	NA	TGCGCCAGCAGCCCAGGACATTCTACTAGCACAGATACGCAGTATTTT	CASSPGHSTSTDTQYF
TRBJ2-1	TRBV10-3	NA	NA	TGTGCCATCAGTGAGTCGAAGGGCGGGATTATGGACAATGAGCAGTTCTTC	CAISESKGGIMDNEQFF
TRBJ1-2	TRBV7-9	NA	TRBD1	TGTGCCAGCAGCTCCCGGGACAGACTCTATGGCTACACCTTC	CASSSRDRLYGYTF
TRBJ1-1	TRBV7-8	NA	TRBD1	TGTGCCAGCAGCGCGGGGACAGGGGGCAATGAAGCTTTCTTT	CASSAGTGGNEAFF
TRBJ1-2	TRBV9	NA	TRBD1	TGTGCCAGCAGCGTAGCCGGACAGGGGCCTAACTATGGCTACACCTTC	CASSVAGQGPNYGYTF
TRBJ2-7	TRBV19	NA	NA	TGTGCCAGTAGTAAGAGTACAGGCGGCACCTACGAGCAGTACTTC	CASSKSTGGTYEQYF
TRBJ2-1	TRBV7-7	NA	TRBD2	TGTGCCAGCAGCCTAGGCCCTAGCGGAGACTACAATGAGCAGTTCTTC	CASSLGPSGDYNEQFF
TRBJ1-5	TRBV9	NA	NA	TGTGCCAGCAGCGAGCAGGGTATGGAGCAGCCCCAGCATTTT	CASSEQGMEQPQHF
TRBJ1-6	TRBV19	NA	NA	TGTGCCAGTAGTACCCAACCCGCCGGGACTAGGAATTCACCCCTCCACTTT	CASSTQPAGTRNSPLHF
TRBJ2-3	TRBV29-1	once	TRBD1	TGCAGCGTACCCGGACAGGGTGGCACAGATACGCAGTATTTT	CSVPGQGGTDTQYF
TRBJ2-1	TRBV3-1/TRBV3-2	NA	TRBD1	TGTGCCAGCAGCCCCAATCCTCACAGGGGGCGAAGCAATGAGCAGTTCTTC	CASSPNPHRGRSNEQFF
TRBJ2-5	TRBV6-5	NA	NA	TGTGCCAGCAGCCAACATATGAAAGAAGAGACCCAGTACTTC	CASSQHMKEETQYF
TRBJ2-7	TRBV5-4	NA	TRBD1	TGTGCCAGCAGTACAGGGGATGTAGTCTACGAGCAGTACTTC	CASSTGDVVYEQYF
TRBJ1-1	TRBV18	NA	NA	TGTGCCAGCTCACGGGTTACAGGCGAAAACACTGAAGCTTTCTTT	CASSRVTGENTEAFF